The 20 T cell receptor beta chains below come from one sample, sequenced in a study of T cells in Graves' hyperthyroidism and ophthalmopathy. RNA transcripts were the template for amplifying TCR beta CDR3 regions. RT-PCR in the first round (using the HTBI primer set) targeted the TCR CDR3. In TCRdb, the multiplex PCR reads were re-called with MiXCR into one record per CDR3 protein. The table shows roughly 420,000 distinct CDR3 sequences, with approximately 14% occurring only once. The sequenced material came from blood. The receptor set was obtained from a woman aged 18-29 years with Graves' hyperthyroidism.

This clonotype was recorded at least ten times. V is TRBV7-8 and J is TRBJ1-6, with 7 bases fitting TRBD1. Germline loops: CDR1 SGHVS, CDR2 FQNEAQ. CDR3 length: 14 residues. V lost 4 bases to trimming and J lost 5 bases; unmatched junction nucleotides: 2. In nucleotides, the CDR3 is TGTGCCAGCAGCTCCGGGACAGATAATTCACCCCTCCACTTT. Protein product: CASSSGTDNSPLHF.

Worth noting for this clonotype: This sequence may be a read error, since a much larger clone differs from it by one base. The chain links TRBV5-5 to TRBJ1-4; D is uncertain. Per the germline V gene, CDR1 is SGHKS and CDR2 is YYEKEE (reference sequence). V lost 0 bases to trimming and J lost 4 bases, with 7 bases between them. The CDR3 loop spans 14 amino acids. The CDR3 here is CASSLAGHNEKLFF. CDR3 DNA sequence: TGTGCCAGCAGCTTGGCAGGCCATAATGAAAAACTGTTTTTT.

The chain recombines TRBV10-3 with TRBJ2-7, with D uncertain. The ends were cut back, 8 bases at V and 3 bases at J, with 11 bases in the middle. The CDR3 runs 12 residues. Per the germline V gene, CDR1 is ENHRY and CDR2 is SYGVKD. The DNA of the CDR3 is TGTGCCATCTCCGGTGAAAACTACGAGCAGTACTTC. Amino acid sequence: CAISGENYEQYF.

This clonotype has at least ten counts. The V gene is TRBV2, the J gene TRBJ2-4, with a weak D call TRBD1 (6 bases). The germline CDR1 and CDR2 sequences are SNHLY and FYNNEI. CDR3 size: 15 residues. V was clipped by 4 bases and J by 2 bases, with 12 bases between them. CDR3 coding DNA: TGTGCCAGCAGTGGGTACAGGGTCCCCAAAAACATTCAGTACTTC. Translating gives CASSGYRVPKNIQYF.

This clonotype showed up many times. The V gene is TRBV20-1, the J gene TRBJ2-3; D remains ambiguous. Germline V CDR1 and CDR2: DFQATT, SNEGSKA (reference sequence). The ends were cut back, 4 bases at V and 4 bases at J, with 12 bases in the middle. The CDR3 is 13 amino acids. The CDR3 protein is CSATRFPPDTQYF. The CDR3 bases are TGCAGTGCTACTAGGTTCCCCCCAGATACGCAGTATTTT.

This clonotype was detected ten times or more. V usage is TRBV5-1 and J usage is TRBJ1-4, with 7 positions matching TRBD1. The CDR3 sequence is 14 residues long. V lost 3 bases, J lost 1 base, and 0 bases stayed unmatched. Per the germline V gene, CDR1 is SGHRS and CDR2 is YFSETQ. The chain's CDR3 is CASSYRGTNEKLFF. The CDR3 nucleotides read TGCGCCAGCAGCTACAGGGGAACTAATGAAAAACTGTTTTTT.

This clonotype was seen repeatedly, ten times or more. V gene TRBV4-1 combines with J gene TRBJ2-3; D could derive from TRBD1 or TRBD2 (5 bases each). V dropped 1 base and J dropped 5 bases, with 13 bases sitting between them. The CDR3 has 15 residues. The germline V gene encodes CDR1 MGHRA and CDR2 YSYEKL. The CDR3 is CASSQGPGPQDTQYF. The CDR3 coding sequence is TGCGCCAGCAGCCAAGGACCGGGACCCCAAGATACGCAGTATTTT.

This clonotype has a count of ten or more. The genes are TRBV6-5 and TRBJ1-2; D gene unclear. Between the trimmed V and J ends, which lost 0 bases and 2 bases, there was a span of 7 bases. The germline V gene has CDR1 MNHEY and CDR2 SVGAGI. The CDR3 is made up of 14 amino acids. CDR3 sequence reads: CASSYSTQNYGYTF. The CDR3, as DNA: TGTGCCAGCAGTTACTCGACACAGAACTATGGCTACACCTTC.

This clonotype has ten or more counts. This chain connects TRBV7-2 to TRBJ2-1; D is possibly TRBD2 (5 bases). CDR1 SGHTA and CDR2 FQGNSA come from the germline V gene. The CDR3 covers 14 residues. V lost 0 bases to trimming and J lost 8 bases, with 11 bases between them. The CDR3 loop is CASSLALASDEQFF. The CDR3 DNA sequence: TGTGCCAGCAGCTTAGCGCTAGCTTCCGATGAGCAGTTCTTC.

This clonotype was counted at least ten times. The chain couples TRBV6-1 to TRBJ2-5; D is unclear. The CDR3 runs to 14 residues. Trimming stripped 5 bases from V and 5 bases from J, with 15 bases between. Germline assignment: CDR1 MNHNS and CDR2 SASEGT. The CDR3 DNA is TGTGCCAGCAGTCGGCGACGTGGAATGGAGACCCAGTACTTC. Amino acids: CASSRRRGMETQYF.

This clonotype showed up many times. The V and J genes are TRBV5-1 and TRBJ1-1; D possibly corresponds to TRBD1 (5 bases). CDR1 SGHRS and CDR2 YFSETQ come from the germline V gene. V dropped 5 bases and J dropped 2 bases, with 19 bases sitting between them. This CDR3 is built from 16 residues. The DNA of the CDR3 is TGCGCCAGCAGGACCCCCTCTACAGGCTCTAACACTGAAGCTTTCTTT. It codes for CASRTPSTGSNTEAFF.

For this clonotype: One base away lies a much larger clone, so this may be a sequencing read error. V and J are TRBV11-2 and TRBJ1-4; 7 nucleotides line up with TRBD1. CDR3 length equals 15 residues. Germline V CDR1 and CDR2: SGHAT, FQNNGV. The CDR3 region is CASSLATGPNEKLVF. In nucleotides, the CDR3 is TGTGCCAGCAGCTTAGCGACAGGGCCTAATGAAAAACTGGTTTTT.

The chain uses TRBV6-6 and TRBJ2-1; 15 bases match TRBD2. This CDR3 has 17 residues. Germline CDR1 MNHNY, CDR2 SVGAGI (reference sequence). V trimming: 2 bases; J trimming: 7 bases; junction bases outside the gene matches: 6. The CDR3 DNA is TGTGCCAGCAGTTACAGGACTAGCGGGAGGGAGTTGAATGAGCAGTTCTTC. It encodes CASSYRTSGRELNEQFF.

This clonotype was seen repeatedly, ten times or more. The V and J genes are TRBV6-1 and TRBJ2-7, with 9 bases matching TRBD1. J gave up 7 bases and V 4 bases, and 11 bases lay outside the gene matches. The CDR3 has 15 amino acids. Germline CDR1 reads MNHNS; CDR2 reads SASEGT. The CDR3 reads CASSAAGTGKKEQYF. CDR3 DNA sequence: TGTGCCAGCAGTGCGGCCGGGACAGGGAAAAAAGAGCAGTACTTC.

To note about this clonotype: Its ends do not fully match the called genes, so a read error is possible. The chain couples TRBV6-9 to TRBJ1-6; D unclear. The CDR3 spans 14 residues. Germline V gives CDR1 MNHGY, CDR2 SVAAGI. The CDR3 loop reads CASSSRGRVSPPHF. The CDR3 coding sequence is TGTGCCAGCAGTTCCCGTGGGCGGGTTTCACCCCCCCACTTT.

In its sample, this clonotype was seen many times. The chain couples TRBV7-8 to TRBJ2-7; tentative D call: TRBD1 (6 bases). Trimming removed 2 bases from V and 4 bases from J, with 12 bases in between. CDR1 SGHVS and CDR2 FQNEAQ come from the germline V gene. The CDR3 is 14 residues long. The DNA of the CDR3 is TGTGCCAGCAGCTTAAGGCAGGGGTGGTACGAGCAGTACTTC. Protein: CASSLRQGWYEQYF.

This clonotype showed up many times. The V and J genes are TRBV6-4 and TRBJ2-7; D is unclear. The V end was cut by 0 bases, the J end by 4 bases, with 16 bases between. This CDR3 spans 16 amino acids. The germline gives CDR1 MRHNA, CDR2 SNTAGT. The CDR3 nucleotides are TGTGCCAGCAGTGACTCGGGCGTAGGGCTTTTGTACGAGCAGTACTTC. Its translation: CASSDSGVGLLYEQYF.

J is TRBJ2-7 and V is TRBV19; 8 bases line up with TRBD1. This CDR3 comprises 14 residues. The germline gives CDR1 LNHDA, CDR2 SQIVND (reference sequence). Unmatched junction bases numbered 5, after V lost 5 bases and J lost 2 bases. CDR3 coding DNA: TGTGCCAGTAGTGTCGACAGGGGCCCCTACGAGCAGTACTTC. It is translated as CASSVDRGPYEQYF.

The CDR3 coding sequence is TGTGCCAGTAAGGCGGGGCTAAGCTCCTACAATGAGCAGTTCTTC. Its protein product is CASKAGLSSYNEQFF. V and J are TRBV19 and TRBJ2-1; possible D gene TRBD2, 6 bases. V lost 7 bases and J lost 0, with 13 bases in between. Germline V lookup: CDR1 LNHDA, CDR2 SQIVND (reference sequence). The CDR3 contains 15 residues.

This clonotype was found many times. The chain links TRBV6-5 to TRBJ1-2, with D perhaps TRBD1 (6 bases). Germline V gene sequence: CDR1 MNHEY, CDR2 SVGAGI. The CDR3 extends over 17 amino acids. Trimming took off 0 bases at V and 0 bases at J, with 14 bases between the two ends. CDR3 sequence (DNA): TGTGCCAGCAGTTACTCGAAGCAGGGGCCGGCTAACTATGGCTACACCTTC. Protein sequence: CASSYSKQGPANYGYTF.